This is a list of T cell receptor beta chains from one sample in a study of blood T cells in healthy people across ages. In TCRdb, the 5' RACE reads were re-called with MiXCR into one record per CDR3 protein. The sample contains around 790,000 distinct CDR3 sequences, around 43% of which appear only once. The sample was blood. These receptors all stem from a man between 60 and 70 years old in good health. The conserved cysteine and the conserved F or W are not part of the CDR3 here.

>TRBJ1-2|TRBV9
ASSPRHEGYGYT
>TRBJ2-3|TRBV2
ASEPGFPDTQY
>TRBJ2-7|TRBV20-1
SARDRGTSGGNLHEQY
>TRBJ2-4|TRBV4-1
ASSQGPSPKNIQY
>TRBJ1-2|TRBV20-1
SARDTRTPGGYT
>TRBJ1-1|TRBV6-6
ASSNWGRGNTEAF
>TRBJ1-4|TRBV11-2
ASSHSPGANEKLF
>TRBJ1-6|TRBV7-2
ASSEKVWTPLH
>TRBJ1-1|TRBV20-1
SARPMDREAEAF
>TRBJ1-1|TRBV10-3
AISEGVQSLGAEAF
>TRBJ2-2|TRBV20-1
SARPPGQVNTGELF
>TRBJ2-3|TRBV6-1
ASSGRGQATQY
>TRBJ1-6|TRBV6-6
ASTLLAGSPDSPLH
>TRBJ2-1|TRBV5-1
ASSFYGVDEQF
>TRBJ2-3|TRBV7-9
ASSRGLDSTDTQY
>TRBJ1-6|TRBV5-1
ASSVGDRDSPLH
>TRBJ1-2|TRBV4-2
ASSQRQGEGGYT
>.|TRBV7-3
ASSSVGGPTSEQY
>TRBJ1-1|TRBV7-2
ASSLEYGEGTEAF
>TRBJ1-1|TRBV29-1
SVEGFGTENTEAF
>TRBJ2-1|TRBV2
ASSEPRGSYNEQF
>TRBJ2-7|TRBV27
ASSSPRQGLGYEQY
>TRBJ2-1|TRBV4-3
ASSQDGGRSGGNEQF
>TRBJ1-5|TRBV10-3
AISAVRSNQPQH
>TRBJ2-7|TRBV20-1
SASGGRDYEQY
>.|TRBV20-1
RAKGWGTYEQY
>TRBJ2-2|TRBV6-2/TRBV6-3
ASSYVGGALVGELF
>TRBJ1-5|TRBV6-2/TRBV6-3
ASTQDRSGNQPQH
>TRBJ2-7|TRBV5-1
ASSLASGQGSYEQY
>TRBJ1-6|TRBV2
ASRGQTGVNSPLH
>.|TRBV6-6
ASSYSATLNPSEQY
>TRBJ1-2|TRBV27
ASSRRGYGYT
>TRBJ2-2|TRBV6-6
ASSQTVNTGELF
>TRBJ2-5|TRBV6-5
ASRSGGAVETQY
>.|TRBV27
ASSQGLQEPYEQY
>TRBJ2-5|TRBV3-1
ASSQDKGAKRPPIRY
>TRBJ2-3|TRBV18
ASSPLSLAGGQYSTDTQY
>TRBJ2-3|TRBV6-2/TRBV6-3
ACSYLGMAQY
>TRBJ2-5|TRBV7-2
ASSKIDRVETQY
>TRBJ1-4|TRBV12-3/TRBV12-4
ASSSAVYRDEKLF
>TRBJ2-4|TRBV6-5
ASSYVRGLGNIQY
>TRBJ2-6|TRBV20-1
SARDRVRGSSGANVLT
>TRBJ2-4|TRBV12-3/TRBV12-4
ASSFRERGNIQY
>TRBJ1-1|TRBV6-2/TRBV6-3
ASSPGTRRYTEAF
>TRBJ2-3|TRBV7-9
TSSLGPPEKY
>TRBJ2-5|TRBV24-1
ATSDVRSGETQY
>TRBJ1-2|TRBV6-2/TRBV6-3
ASSYGGTGAAGYT